This T cell receptor (beta chain) derives from a study of cytotoxic CD8 clonotypes in ibrutinib-treated CLL. Method: immunoSEQ multiplex PCR; TCRdb's copy keeps in-frame clones and lacks some. This table has approximately 91,000 clones, about 85% appearing once. The CDR3 runs 15 residues. CDR1 is KGHSH, CDR2 LQKENI, per germline. Trimming pared 0 bases from V and 2 bases from J, leaving 11 bases between. The source of this sequence is a human donor with chronic lymphocytic leukemia. The chain is built from TRBV18 and TRBJ2-7; D possibly corresponds to TRBD1 (5 bases). The material sequenced was PBMCs, taken after 12 months of ibrutinib treatment. The CDR3 DNA follows: TGTGCCAGCTCACCACCGGGCTACAGGCCCTACGAGCAGTACTTC. Residues: CASSPPGYRPYEQYF.